This TCR beta chain was documented in a study of T cell changes during pregnancy in multiple sclerosis. This table comes from immunoSEQ multiplex PCR, and its TCRdb copy is limited to in-frame clones, with some not included. The sample gives about 68,000 clones, 90% of which show up once; around 1.5% is in the top ten. The TCR was taken from a female donor with multiple sclerosis, enrolled in a pregnancy study. Sequencing used peripheral blood, obtained in the third trimester of pregnancy.

The CDR3 loop reads CASSGQGAGINTEAFF. CDR3 DNA: TGTGCCAGCAGTGGACAGGGGGCAGGGATAAACACTGAAGCTTTCTTT. This chain connects TRBV25-1 to TRBJ1-1, with 10 bases that match TRBD1. V shed 4 bases and J 2 bases; nucleotides not matched to a gene: 7. Per the germline V gene, CDR1 is MGHDK and CDR2 is SYGVNS. The CDR3 runs to 16 residues. The full variable domain, completed using reference TRBV25-1 and TRBJ1-1, is EADIYQTPRYLVIGTGKKITLECSQTMGHDKMYWYQQDPGMELHLIHYSYGVNSTEKGDLSSESTVSRIRTEHFPLTLESARPSHTSQYLCASSGQGAGINTEAFFGQGTRLTVV.